This is a list of T cell receptor beta chains from one sample in a study of T-cell reconstitution after alpha-beta-depleted transplantation in children. MiXCR, run by TCRdb on the PCR reads, gives a single entry per CDR3 protein. Here the sample spans 440,000 or so distinct CDR3 sequences, over 40% being singletons. The input for sequencing was PBMCs, taken before TCRalphabeta/CD19-depleted stem cell transplant. These receptors all stem from a girl between 2 and 10 years old with aplastic anemia, due to receive a stem cell transplant. Both conserved end residues are part of each CDR3. Fields, in order: D gene, V gene, clone size, J gene, CDR3 protein, CDR3 DNA. The D gene is left open where the match is weak. The listing skips clone size in some rows; elsewhere it reads once, few, many or a size class.

d_call: TRBD1; v_call: TRBV28; clone_size: .; j_call: TRBJ2-3; cdr3_aa: CASSPPDRAVTDTQYF; cdr3_nt: TGTGCCAGCAGTCCACCGGACAGGGCTGTCACAGATACGCAGTATTTT
d_call: .; v_call: TRBV6-2/TRBV6-3; clone_size: few; j_call: TRBJ2-7; cdr3_aa: CASSYGPLPPYEQYF; cdr3_nt: TGTGCCAGCAGTTACGGGCCTCTCCCTCCCTACGAGCAGTACTTC
d_call: .; v_call: TRBV12-3/TRBV12-4; clone_size: .; j_call: TRBJ2-7; cdr3_aa: CASSLNHEQYF; cdr3_nt: TGTGCCAGCAGTTTAAACCACGAGCAGTACTTC
d_call: .; v_call: TRBV5-1; clone_size: many; j_call: TRBJ2-3; cdr3_aa: CASSVLAEPRYF; cdr3_nt: TGCGCCAGCAGCGTGTTGGCGGAACCACGGTATTTT
d_call: .; v_call: TRBV4-1; clone_size: .; j_call: TRBJ2-1; cdr3_aa: CASSHLEIRGTAREQFF; cdr3_nt: TGCGCCAGCAGCCACCTCGAGATCCGGGGGACGGCTAGGGAGCAGTTCTTC
d_call: .; v_call: TRBV6-7; clone_size: .; j_call: TRBJ1-2; cdr3_aa: CASSRGPGADGYTF; cdr3_nt: TGTGCCAGCAGTAGGGGCCCAGGGGCGGATGGCTACACCTTC
d_call: .; v_call: TRBV6-5; clone_size: .; j_call: TRBJ2-1; cdr3_aa: CASSYSSTVASYNEQFF; cdr3_nt: TGTGCCAGCAGTTACTCGTCAACTGTAGCCTCCTACAATGAGCAGTTCTTC
d_call: TRBD1; v_call: TRBV3-1; clone_size: .; j_call: TRBJ1-6; cdr3_aa: CASSHGTGRDIYNSPLHF; cdr3_nt: TGTGCCAGCAGCCACGGGACAGGCCGCGATATTTATAATTCACCCCTCCACTTT
d_call: TRBD2; v_call: TRBV7-3; clone_size: .; j_call: TRBJ2-3; cdr3_aa: CASSLTGTSGGALTDTQYF; cdr3_nt: TGTGCCAGCAGCTTAACTGGGACTAGCGGGGGGGCCTTGACAGATACGCAGTATTTT
d_call: .; v_call: TRBV29-1; clone_size: few; j_call: TRBJ1-1; cdr3_aa: CSVELGTEAFF; cdr3_nt: TGCAGCGTTGAGTTGGGGACTGAAGCTTTCTTT
d_call: .; v_call: TRBV20-1; clone_size: few; j_call: TRBJ2-3; cdr3_aa: CSAPRLTDTQYF; cdr3_nt: TGCAGTGCTCCCCGACTTACAGATACGCAGTATTTT
d_call: .; v_call: TRBV7-2; clone_size: .; j_call: TRBJ2-2; cdr3_aa: CASSLIRANAGELFF; cdr3_nt: TGTGCCAGCAGCTTGATCAGGGCCAACGCCGGGGAGCTGTTTTTT
d_call: TRBD1; v_call: TRBV28; clone_size: few; j_call: TRBJ1-4; cdr3_aa: CASSTTGGEKLFF; cdr3_nt: TGTGCCAGCAGTACCACAGGGGGCGAAAAACTGTTTTTT
d_call: TRBD1; v_call: TRBV7-9; clone_size: .; j_call: TRBJ2-7; cdr3_aa: CASSSKGTASYEQYF; cdr3_nt: TGTGCCAGCAGCTCCAAAGGGACAGCTTCCTACGAGCAGTACTTC
d_call: .; v_call: TRBV12-3/TRBV12-4; clone_size: few; j_call: TRBJ1-1; cdr3_aa: CASSHHQGYTEAFF; cdr3_nt: TGTGCCAGCAGTCACCATCAGGGGTACACTGAAGCTTTCTTT
d_call: .; v_call: TRBV28; clone_size: .; j_call: TRBJ1-1; cdr3_aa: CASSRSWQAFF; cdr3_nt: TGTGCCAGCAGTCGATCATGGCAAGCTTTCTTT
d_call: .; v_call: TRBV7-9; clone_size: once; j_call: TRBJ2-1; cdr3_aa: CASSLVSGHNEQFF; cdr3_nt: TGTGCCAGCAGCTTAGTTTCAGGTCACAATGAGCAGTTCTTC
d_call: TRBD1; v_call: TRBV15; clone_size: .; j_call: TRBJ2-1; cdr3_aa: CATSRELVGQGAWNEQFF; cdr3_nt: TGTGCCACCAGCAGAGAACTAGTGGGACAGGGGGCCTGGAATGAGCAGTTCTTC
d_call: TRBD1; v_call: TRBV12-3/TRBV12-4; clone_size: many; j_call: TRBJ2-5; cdr3_aa: CASSLIAGTGHQETQYF; cdr3_nt: TGTGCCAGCAGTTTGATCGCCGGGACAGGGCATCAAGAGACCCAGTACTTC
d_call: TRBD2; v_call: TRBV7-2; clone_size: many; j_call: TRBJ2-3; cdr3_aa: CASSFGTSGSATDTQYF; cdr3_nt: TGTGCCAGCAGCTTCGGGACTAGCGGGAGTGCCACAGATACGCAGTATTTT
d_call: .; v_call: TRBV7-8; clone_size: .; j_call: TRBJ2-5; cdr3_aa: CASSLANMGVVDF; cdr3_nt: TGTGCCAGCAGCTTAGCGAATATGGGGGTGGTGGACTTC
d_call: .; v_call: TRBV28; clone_size: .; j_call: TRBJ1-1; cdr3_aa: CASSLGVRGFNEAFF; cdr3_nt: TGTGCCAGCAGTTTGGGAGTCCGGGGCTTTAATGAAGCTTTCTTT
d_call: .; v_call: TRBV10-3; clone_size: few; j_call: TRBJ2-1; cdr3_aa: CAISAVLDMNEQFF; cdr3_nt: TGTGCCATCAGTGCGGTCCTGGATATGAATGAGCAGTTCTTC
d_call: .; v_call: TRBV14; clone_size: few; j_call: TRBJ2-6; cdr3_aa: CASSPNQGIWSGANVLTF; cdr3_nt: TGTGCCAGCAGCCCGAATCAGGGGATCTGGAGTGGGGCCAACGTCCTGACTTTC
d_call: TRBD2; v_call: TRBV20-1; clone_size: few; j_call: TRBJ2-5; cdr3_aa: CSARDTSDPYQETQYF; cdr3_nt: TGCAGTGCTAGAGATACTAGCGACCCGTATCAAGAGACCCAGTACTTC
d_call: TRBD2; v_call: TRBV20-1; clone_size: once; j_call: TRBJ2-1; cdr3_aa: CSARGTTSGRASYEQFF; cdr3_nt: TGCAGTGCTAGAGGTACGACTAGCGGGAGGGCCAGCTATGAGCAGTTCTTC
d_call: TRBD1; v_call: TRBV12-3/TRBV12-4; clone_size: many; j_call: TRBJ1-1; cdr3_aa: CASSPLMTGFTEAFF; cdr3_nt: TGTGCCAGCAGTCCCCTTATGACAGGGTTCACTGAAGCTTTCTTT
d_call: TRBD1; v_call: TRBV5-1; clone_size: .; j_call: TRBJ1-2; cdr3_aa: CASSPGTGANYGYTF; cdr3_nt: TGCGCCAGCAGTCCCGGGACAGGGGCTAACTATGGCTACACCTTC
d_call: .; v_call: TRBV20-1; clone_size: .; j_call: TRBJ1-2; cdr3_aa: CSASKSNYGYTF; cdr3_nt: TGCAGTGCTTCAAAGTCTAACTATGGCTACACCTTC
d_call: TRBD2; v_call: TRBV6-1; clone_size: .; j_call: TRBJ2-1; cdr3_aa: CASSEGGRANEQFF; cdr3_nt: TGTGCCAGCAGTGAGGGGGGGAGGGCCAATGAGCAGTTCTTC
d_call: .; v_call: TRBV20-1; clone_size: many; j_call: TRBJ2-7; cdr3_aa: CSAGDRSYEQYF; cdr3_nt: TGCAGTGCCGGTGACAGGAGCTACGAGCAGTACTTC
d_call: .; v_call: TRBV6-1; clone_size: once; j_call: TRBJ2-7; cdr3_aa: CASSERPGGIEQYF; cdr3_nt: TGTGCCAGCAGTGAAAGACCTGGCGGAATTGAGCAGTACTTC
d_call: TRBD1; v_call: TRBV7-2; clone_size: .; j_call: TRBJ2-1; cdr3_aa: CASNLLGQAYNEQFF; cdr3_nt: TGTGCCAGCAACTTATTAGGACAGGCCTACAATGAGCAGTTCTTC
d_call: .; v_call: TRBV20-1; clone_size: .; j_call: TRBJ2-7; cdr3_aa: CSARDDEGTYEQYF; cdr3_nt: TGCAGTGCTAGAGATGATGAGGGAACCTACGAGCAGTACTTC
d_call: .; v_call: TRBV10-2; clone_size: few; j_call: TRBJ1-3; cdr3_aa: CASTAGFWAGSGNTIYF; cdr3_nt: TGCGCCAGCACCGCAGGTTTCTGGGCGGGCTCTGGAAACACCATATATTTT
d_call: .; v_call: TRBV24-1; clone_size: .; j_call: TRBJ2-5; cdr3_aa: CATSTAQETQYF; cdr3_nt: TGTGCCACCTCGACAGCGCAAGAGACCCAGTACTTC
d_call: TRBD2; v_call: TRBV6-2/TRBV6-3; clone_size: once; j_call: TRBJ2-6; cdr3_aa: CASSYAGAFSGANVLTF; cdr3_nt: TGTGCCAGCAGTTACGCGGGAGCGTTCTCTGGGGCCAACGTCCTGACTTTC
d_call: .; v_call: TRBV4-2; clone_size: .; j_call: TRBJ1-2; cdr3_aa: CASSQGRIRREYDYGYTF; cdr3_nt: TGTGCCAGCAGCCAAGGTAGAATTAGGCGCGAGTATGACTATGGCTACACCTTC
d_call: TRBD2; v_call: TRBV6-1; clone_size: few; j_call: TRBJ2-1; cdr3_aa: CATLAGGVSEQFF; cdr3_nt: TGTGCCACCTTAGCGGGAGGGGTATCCGAGCAGTTCTTC
d_call: .; v_call: TRBV5-1; clone_size: .; j_call: TRBJ2-3; cdr3_aa: CASRRDVGQTDTQYF; cdr3_nt: TGCGCCAGCAGGAGAGACGTTGGGCAGACAGATACGCAGTATTTT
d_call: .; v_call: TRBV20-1; clone_size: many; j_call: TRBJ2-2; cdr3_aa: CSARTGRTGELFF; cdr3_nt: TGCAGTGCGAGGACGGGGCGAACCGGGGAGCTGTTTTTT
d_call: TRBD1; v_call: TRBV5-1; clone_size: .; j_call: TRBJ2-5; cdr3_aa: CASSRTGPLQKETQYF; cdr3_nt: TGCGCCAGCAGTCGGACAGGGCCTTTGCAAAAAGAGACCCAGTACTTC
d_call: .; v_call: TRBV5-6; clone_size: .; j_call: TRBJ1-1; cdr3_aa: CASSIGRGSGTEAFF; cdr3_nt: TGTGCCAGCAGCATAGGTCGGGGCTCGGGGACTGAAGCTTTCTTT
d_call: .; v_call: TRBV29-1; clone_size: once; j_call: TRBJ2-3; cdr3_aa: CSVALRVSTDTQYF; cdr3_nt: TGCAGCGTTGCGCTTCGGGTTAGCACAGATACGCAGTATTTT
d_call: TRBD2; v_call: TRBV5-1; clone_size: .; j_call: TRBJ2-1; cdr3_aa: CASSEGLAGGHDEQFF; cdr3_nt: TGCGCCAGCAGCGAGGGACTAGCGGGGGGGCATGATGAGCAGTTCTTC
d_call: .; v_call: TRBV5-1; clone_size: .; j_call: TRBJ2-7; cdr3_aa: CASSLGPGEVYEQYF; cdr3_nt: TGCGCCAGCAGCTTGGGACCGGGAGAGGTTTACGAGCAGTACTTC
d_call: TRBD2; v_call: TRBV15; clone_size: .; j_call: TRBJ2-1; cdr3_aa: CATSRLAGSSRYNEQFF; cdr3_nt: TGTGCCACCAGCAGACTAGCGGGGAGCTCGAGGTACAATGAGCAGTTCTTC
d_call: TRBD2; v_call: TRBV7-3; clone_size: .; j_call: TRBJ2-1; cdr3_aa: CASSLSPSRTSGNLPYNEQFF; cdr3_nt: TGTGCCAGCAGCTTAAGCCCCTCGAGGACTAGCGGGAATCTACCCTACAATGAGCAGTTCTTC
d_call: .; v_call: TRBV4-1; clone_size: few; j_call: TRBJ1-1; cdr3_aa: CASSPPNGPTEAFF; cdr3_nt: TGCGCCAGCAGCCCCCCCAATGGGCCCACTGAAGCTTTCTTT
d_call: TRBD2; v_call: TRBV20-1; clone_size: .; j_call: TRBJ2-3; cdr3_aa: CSALGLAASTDTQYF; cdr3_nt: TGCAGTGCCCTGGGACTAGCGGCCTCCACAGATACGCAGTATTTT